This is a list of T cell receptor beta chains from one sample in a study of blood T cell repertoires in COVID-19. Data came from immunoSEQ multiplex PCR; TCRdb stores just in-frame clones and leaves some out. This sample has approximately 260,000 clones, with more than 85% found just once. Source material: peripheral blood. These receptors were taken from a man aged 18-30 years with active or convalescent COVID-19. Both conserved end residues are part of each CDR3. Fields, in order: V gene, clone size, CDR3 length, D gene, J gene, CDR3 protein, CDR3 DNA. The D gene is left open where the match is weak. Clone size is stated in some rows and not others, as once, few, many or a class when expanded.

v_call: TRBV20-1
clone_size: NA
cdr3_length: 11
d_call: NA
j_call: TRBJ2-7
cdr3_aa: CSARSNYEQYF
cdr3_nt: TGCAGTGCTAGATCTAACTACGAGCAGTACTTC

v_call: TRBV5-4
clone_size: few
cdr3_length: 14
d_call: NA
j_call: TRBJ2-5
cdr3_aa: CASSLSPSEETQYF
cdr3_nt: TGTGCCAGCAGCTTGTCCCCTTCGGAGGAGACCCAGTACTTC

v_call: TRBV12-3/TRBV12-4
clone_size: NA
cdr3_length: 13
d_call: NA
j_call: TRBJ1-5
cdr3_aa: CASTTQGNQPQHF
cdr3_nt: TGTGCCAGCACCACCCAGGGGAATCAGCCCCAGCATTTT

v_call: TRBV9
clone_size: NA
cdr3_length: 15
d_call: TRBD2
j_call: TRBJ2-7
cdr3_aa: CASSVEPSGTYEQYF
cdr3_nt: TGTGCCAGCAGCGTAGAGCCTAGCGGGACCTACGAGCAGTACTTC

v_call: TRBV4-1
clone_size: NA
cdr3_length: 17
d_call: NA
j_call: TRBJ2-4
cdr3_aa: CASSMKTPGLAKNIQYF
cdr3_nt: TGCGCCAGCAGTATGAAAACCCCAGGCCTAGCCAAAAACATTCAGTACTTC

v_call: TRBV29-1
clone_size: NA
cdr3_length: 11
d_call: NA
j_call: TRBJ1-2
cdr3_aa: CSVSTVSGYTF
cdr3_nt: TGCAGCGTCTCTACAGTTTCTGGCTACACCTTC

v_call: TRBV6-5
clone_size: NA
cdr3_length: 15
d_call: NA
j_call: TRBJ1-5
cdr3_aa: CASSYSREGGQPQHF
cdr3_nt: TGTGCCAGCAGTTACTCGAGGGAGGGCGGTCAGCCCCAGCATTTT

v_call: TRBV6-5
clone_size: once
cdr3_length: 16
d_call: TRBD1
j_call: TRBJ1-1
cdr3_aa: CASSYHLDRGYTEAFF
cdr3_nt: TGTGCCAGCAGTTACCACCTCGACAGGGGCTACACTGAAGCTTTCTTT

v_call: TRBV29-1
clone_size: NA
cdr3_length: 12
d_call: NA
j_call: TRBJ1-5
cdr3_aa: CSVEVPDQPQHF
cdr3_nt: TGCAGCGTTGAAGTCCCCGATCAGCCCCAGCATTTT

v_call: TRBV6-6
clone_size: NA
cdr3_length: 15
d_call: TRBD2
j_call: TRBJ2-2
cdr3_aa: CASREGLAGVRELFF
cdr3_nt: TGTGCCAGCAGGGAGGGACTAGCGGGAGTCCGGGAGCTGTTTTTT

v_call: TRBV19
clone_size: NA
cdr3_length: 15
d_call: TRBD2
j_call: TRBJ2-7
cdr3_aa: CASSPLAGGAYEQYF
cdr3_nt: TGTGCCAGTAGCCCCCTAGCGGGAGGGGCCTACGAGCAGTACTTC

v_call: TRBV29-1
clone_size: NA
cdr3_length: 15
d_call: TRBD2
j_call: TRBJ2-1
cdr3_aa: CSVDFTSGGYNEQFF
cdr3_nt: TGCAGCGTTGATTTTACTAGCGGAGGGTACAATGAGCAGTTCTTC

v_call: TRBV19
clone_size: NA
cdr3_length: 17
d_call: TRBD1
j_call: TRBJ1-6
cdr3_aa: CASSSGTGVVYNSPLHF
cdr3_nt: TGTGCCAGTAGTTCCGGGACAGGGGTGGTTTATAATTCACCCCTCCACTTT

v_call: TRBV30
clone_size: NA
cdr3_length: 15
d_call: TRBD2
j_call: TRBJ2-3
cdr3_aa: CAWSVGRERTDTQYF
cdr3_nt: TGTGCCTGGAGTGTAGGGCGGGAGAGAACAGATACGCAGTATTTT

v_call: TRBV2
clone_size: NA
cdr3_length: 13
d_call: NA
j_call: TRBJ2-6
cdr3_aa: CASSSSWANVLTF
cdr3_nt: TGTGCCAGCAGTTCTTCTTGGGCCAACGTCCTGACTTTC

v_call: TRBV6-2/TRBV6-3
clone_size: once
cdr3_length: 13
d_call: NA
j_call: TRBJ2-7
cdr3_aa: CASSVLTSYEQYF
cdr3_nt: TGTGCCAGCAGCGTCCTGACTAGTTACGAGCAGTACTTC

v_call: TRBV3-1/TRBV3-2
clone_size: NA
cdr3_length: 14
d_call: NA
j_call: TRBJ1-2
cdr3_aa: CASSQAIRGRGYTF
cdr3_nt: TGTGCCAGCAGCCAGGCGATCAGGGGTAGAGGCTACACCTTC

v_call: TRBV7-7
clone_size: NA
cdr3_length: 16
d_call: TRBD1
j_call: TRBJ1-4
cdr3_aa: CASSFGQGTTNEKLFF
cdr3_nt: TGTGCTAGCAGCTTCGGACAGGGGACAACTAATGAAAAACTGTTTTTT

v_call: TRBV30
clone_size: NA
cdr3_length: 12
d_call: NA
j_call: TRBJ1-1
cdr3_aa: CAWSRGLTEAFF
cdr3_nt: TGTGCCTGGAGTAGAGGGCTGACTGAAGCTTTCTTT

v_call: TRBV2
clone_size: NA
cdr3_length: 13
d_call: NA
j_call: TRBJ2-7
cdr3_aa: CASSATYSYEQYF
cdr3_nt: TGTGCCAGCAGTGCGACTTACTCCTACGAGCAGTACTTC

v_call: TRBV5-1
clone_size: NA
cdr3_length: 12
d_call: NA
j_call: TRBJ1-1
cdr3_aa: CASSDRGLEAFF
cdr3_nt: TGCGCCAGCAGCGACCGCGGGCTAGAAGCTTTCTTT

v_call: TRBV12-5
clone_size: NA
cdr3_length: 15
d_call: TRBD1
j_call: TRBJ1-5
cdr3_aa: CASGLVAGGGQPQHF
cdr3_nt: TGTGCTAGTGGTTTGGTTGCAGGGGGCGGTCAGCCCCAGCATTTT

v_call: TRBV3-1/TRBV3-2
clone_size: NA
cdr3_length: 13
d_call: TRBD2
j_call: TRBJ2-3
cdr3_aa: CASMGLAGDTQYF
cdr3_nt: TGTGCCAGCATGGGACTAGCCGGAGATACGCAGTATTTT

v_call: TRBV4-1
clone_size: once
cdr3_length: 15
d_call: TRBD1
j_call: TRBJ1-1
cdr3_aa: CASSQVEGASTEAFF
cdr3_nt: TGCGCCAGCAGCCAAGTTGAGGGGGCGAGTACTGAAGCTTTCTTT

v_call: TRBV7-2
clone_size: NA
cdr3_length: 15
d_call: NA
j_call: TRBJ2-3
cdr3_aa: CASSGQRVQTDTQYF
cdr3_nt: TGTGCCAGCAGCGGCCAGCGGGTACAAACAGATACGCAGTATTTT

v_call: TRBV7-2
clone_size: NA
cdr3_length: 15
d_call: TRBD2
j_call: TRBJ2-7
cdr3_aa: CASSLNLGLAVEQYF
cdr3_nt: TGTGCCAGCAGCTTAAATCTGGGACTAGCGGTCGAGCAGTACTTC

v_call: TRBV5-4
clone_size: NA
cdr3_length: 14
d_call: TRBD2
j_call: TRBJ2-2
cdr3_aa: CAAHGGVLAGELFF
cdr3_nt: TGTGCCGCCCACGGGGGGGTGTTAGCCGGGGAGCTGTTTTTT

v_call: TRBV6-2/TRBV6-3
clone_size: NA
cdr3_length: 12
d_call: NA
j_call: TRBJ1-1
cdr3_aa: CASSYSGGQAFF
cdr3_nt: TGTGCCAGCAGTTACAGTGGAGGGCAAGCTTTCTTT

v_call: TRBV3-1/TRBV3-2
clone_size: once
cdr3_length: 13
d_call: TRBD1
j_call: TRBJ1-1
cdr3_aa: CASSRQGNTEAFF
cdr3_nt: TGTGCCAGCAGCCGACAGGGGAACACTGAAGCTTTCTTT

v_call: TRBV7-2
clone_size: NA
cdr3_length: 16
d_call: NA
j_call: TRBJ1-6
cdr3_aa: CASSSLQGSYNSPLHF
cdr3_nt: TGTGCCAGCAGCTCGCTTCAGGGGTCCTATAATTCACCCCTCCACTTT

v_call: TRBV29-1
clone_size: NA
cdr3_length: 12
d_call: TRBD2
j_call: TRBJ2-7
cdr3_aa: CSAAGGEYEQYF
cdr3_nt: TGCAGCGCAGCGGGAGGAGAATACGAGCAGTACTTC

v_call: TRBV5-4
clone_size: NA
cdr3_length: 14
d_call: NA
j_call: TRBJ2-5
cdr3_aa: CASSESFGSETQYF
cdr3_nt: TGTGCCAGCAGCGAGTCTTTCGGTTCGGAGACCCAGTACTTC

v_call: TRBV6-5
clone_size: NA
cdr3_length: 15
d_call: NA
j_call: TRBJ2-7
cdr3_aa: CASRVKRGLWGEQYF
cdr3_nt: TGTGCCAGCAGGGTGAAAAGGGGCCTTTGGGGCGAGCAGTACTTC

v_call: TRBV6-5
clone_size: NA
cdr3_length: 15
d_call: TRBD2
j_call: TRBJ2-7
cdr3_aa: CASSSGTSVAYEQYF
cdr3_nt: TGTGCCAGCAGTAGCGGGACTAGCGTGGCCTACGAGCAGTACTTC

v_call: TRBV7-9
clone_size: NA
cdr3_length: 14
d_call: NA
j_call: TRBJ2-2
cdr3_aa: CASSFLFPGGELFF
cdr3_nt: TGTGCCAGCAGTTTTTTATTTCCCGGCGGGGAGCTGTTTTTT

v_call: TRBV9
clone_size: NA
cdr3_length: 15
d_call: NA
j_call: TRBJ2-3
cdr3_aa: CASSVGRASTDTQYF
cdr3_nt: TGTGCCAGCAGCGTAGGCAGGGCTAGCACAGATACGCAGTATTTT

v_call: TRBV29-1
clone_size: NA
cdr3_length: 14
d_call: TRBD1
j_call: TRBJ2-7
cdr3_aa: CSALSTGSSYEQYF
cdr3_nt: TGCAGCGCCCTATCGACAGGGAGCTCCTACGAGCAGTACTTC

v_call: TRBV6-5
clone_size: NA
cdr3_length: 14
d_call: NA
j_call: TRBJ1-4
cdr3_aa: CATGIGATSEKLFF
cdr3_nt: TGTGCCACCGGCATAGGGGCGACTAGTGAAAAACTGTTTTTT

v_call: TRBV5-3
clone_size: once
cdr3_length: 12
d_call: NA
j_call: TRBJ2-1
cdr3_aa: CARSLLHNEQFF
cdr3_nt: TGTGCCAGAAGCTTGCTCCACAATGAGCAGTTCTTC

v_call: TRBV2
clone_size: few
cdr3_length: 13
d_call: NA
j_call: TRBJ1-1
cdr3_aa: CASSVRRQSEAFF
cdr3_nt: TGTGCCAGCAGTGTACGTCGACAGAGTGAAGCTTTCTTT